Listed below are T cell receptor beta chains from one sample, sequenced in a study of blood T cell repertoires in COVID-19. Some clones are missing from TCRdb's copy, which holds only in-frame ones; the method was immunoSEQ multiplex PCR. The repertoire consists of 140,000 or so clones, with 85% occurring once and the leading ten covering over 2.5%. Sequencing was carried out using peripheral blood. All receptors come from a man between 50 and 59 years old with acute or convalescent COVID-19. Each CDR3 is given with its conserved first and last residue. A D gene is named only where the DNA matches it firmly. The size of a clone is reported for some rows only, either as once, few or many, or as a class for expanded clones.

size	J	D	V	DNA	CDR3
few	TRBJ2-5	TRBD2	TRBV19	TGTGCCAGTAGTTCGAGACTAGCGGGAGGGAGAGAGACCCAGTACTTC	CASSSRLAGGRETQYF
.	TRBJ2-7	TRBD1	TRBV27	TGTGCCAGCAGTTTATGGACAGGGGGGTACTACGAGCAGTACTTC	CASSLWTGGYYEQYF
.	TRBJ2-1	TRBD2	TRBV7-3	TGTGCCAGCAGCTTAGCGGGAGGCACCAATGAGCAGTTCTTC	CASSLAGGTNEQFF
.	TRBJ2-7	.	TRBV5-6	TGTGCCAGCAGCTTGATCGACGAGCAGTACTTC	CASSLIDEQYF
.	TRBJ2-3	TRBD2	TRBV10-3	TGTGCCATCAGTAAGACTAGCGGGAAAACGGGCACAGATACGCAGTATTTT	CAISKTSGKTGTDTQYF
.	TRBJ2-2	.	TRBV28	TGTGCCAGCAGAGTAGCGGCGAACGGGGAGCTGTTTTTT	CASRVAANGELFF
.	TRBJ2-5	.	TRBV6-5	TGTGCCAGCACTACGGTTCGAGAGACCCAGTACTTC	CASTTVRETQYF
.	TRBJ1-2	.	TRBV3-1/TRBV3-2	TGTGCCAGCGCCGCAGGGAAAGCTGGCTACACCTTC	CASAAGKAGYTF
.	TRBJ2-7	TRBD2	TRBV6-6	TGTGCCAGCAGTCTCCCCTGGGTAGCGGGAGCCCGTATGAATGGCGAGCAGTACTTC	CASSLPWVAGARMNGEQYF
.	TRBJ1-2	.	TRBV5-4	TGTGCCAGCAGCTTGGCCGGGACACAGAACTATGGCTACACCTTC	CASSLAGTQNYGYTF
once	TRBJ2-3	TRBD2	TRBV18	TGTGCCAGCTCACCTACCGAGGGGTCGAGGACTAGCTACGGGCCAGATACGCAGTATTTT	CASSPTEGSRTSYGPDTQYF
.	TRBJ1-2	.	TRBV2	TGTGCCAGCAGTGAAATTAGGCAGGGTAAGGATGGCTACACCTTC	CASSEIRQGKDGYTF
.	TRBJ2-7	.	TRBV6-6	TGTGCCAGCACCCTGACACACTCCACCTACGAGCAGTACTTC	CASTLTHSTYEQYF
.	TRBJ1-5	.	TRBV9	TGTGCCAGCAAGAGGAGTAGCAATCAGCCCCAGCATTTT	CASKRSSNQPQHF
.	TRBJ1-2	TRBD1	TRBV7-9	TGTGCCAGCAGTCCCAGGTCCGGGACAGGGATCTATGGCTACACCTTC	CASSPRSGTGIYGYTF
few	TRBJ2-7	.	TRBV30	TGTGCCTGGAGCGTAACCTACGAGCAGTACTTC	CAWSVTYEQYF
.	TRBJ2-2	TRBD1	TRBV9	TGTGCCAGCAGGCGGGACAGGGGGGCCGGGGAGCTGTTTTTT	CASRRDRGAGELFF
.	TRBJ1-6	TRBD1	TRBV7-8	TGTGCCAGCAGCACACCGGGACAGTGGAATTCACCCCTCCACTTT	CASSTPGQWNSPLHF
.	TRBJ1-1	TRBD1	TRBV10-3	TGTGCCACAACGGGACAGACAAACACTGAAGCTTTCTTT	CATTGQTNTEAFF
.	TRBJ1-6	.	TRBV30	TGTGCCTGGAGTGGGAGGACAGCCTATAATTCACCCCTCCACTTT	CAWSGRTAYNSPLHF
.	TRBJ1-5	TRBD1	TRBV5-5	TGTGCCAGCAGCTTGGCCCCGACAGGGCGCGTGGGACAGCCCCAGCATTTT	CASSLAPTGRVGQPQHF
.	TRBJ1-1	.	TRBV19	TGTGCCAGTAGTATAGATGCCGGTTCAAACACTGAAGCTTTCTTT	CASSIDAGSNTEAFF
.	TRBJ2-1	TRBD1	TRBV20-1	TGCAGTGCTAGTATTCCCCCGGGACAGGGGCCTCCCTACAATGAGCAGTTCTTC	CSASIPPGQGPPYNEQFF
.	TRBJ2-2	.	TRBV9	TGTGCCAGCAGTAACCCGCGCACCGGGGAGCTGTTTTTT	CASSNPRTGELFF
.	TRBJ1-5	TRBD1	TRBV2	TGTGCCAGCAGCGAGGGGGCACCCAGGCAGCCCCAGCATTTT	CASSEGAPRQPQHF
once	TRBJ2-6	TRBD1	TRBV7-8	TGTGCCAGCAGCTTTGCGACAGGGAACGTCCTGACTTTC	CASSFATGNVLTF
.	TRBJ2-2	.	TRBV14	TGTGCCAGCAGCCCTCAACAGGGGAACACCGGGGAGCTGTTTTTT	CASSPQQGNTGELFF
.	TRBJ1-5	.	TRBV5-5	TGTGCCAGCAGCTTGGTCTATAGCAATCAGCCCCAGCATTTT	CASSLVYSNQPQHF
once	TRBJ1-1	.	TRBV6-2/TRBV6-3	TGTGCCAGCAGTCCGGACAGATTGAACACTGAAGCTTTCTTT	CASSPDRLNTEAFF
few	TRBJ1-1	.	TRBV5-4	TGTGCCAGCAGCTTGGTTATCGGTACTGAAGCTTTCTTT	CASSLVIGTEAFF
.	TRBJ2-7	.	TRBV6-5	TGTGCCAGCAGTTACTCGAAGGAGTACGAGCAGTACTTC	CASSYSKEYEQYF
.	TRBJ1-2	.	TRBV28	TGTGCCAGCACCCTGGGAGGGAAACTCTATGGCTACACCTTC	CASTLGGKLYGYTF
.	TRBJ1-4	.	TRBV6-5	TGTGCCAGCAGTTACTTTCGGGGGACTAATGAAAAACTGTTTTTT	CASSYFRGTNEKLFF
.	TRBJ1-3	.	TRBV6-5	TGTGCCAGCAGCTATCAGGGGTCTGGAAACACCATATATTTT	CASSYQGSGNTIYF
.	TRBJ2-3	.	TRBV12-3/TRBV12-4	TGTGCCAGCAGCCCGGGAACCACAGATACGCAGTATTTT	CASSPGTTDTQYF
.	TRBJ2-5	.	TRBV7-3	TGTGCCAGCAGCTTCTCGCGGGAAGAGACCCAGTACTTC	CASSFSREETQYF
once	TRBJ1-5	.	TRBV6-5	TGTGCCAGCGGAGGGAGTAGCACTCAGCCCCAGCATTTT	CASGGSSTQPQHF
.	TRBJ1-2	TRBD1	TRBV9	TGTGCCAGCAGCGTAGGGACAGGGAATGGCTACACCTTC	CASSVGTGNGYTF
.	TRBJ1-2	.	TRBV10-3	TGTGCCATCAGTGTATATTTGGGCGATGGCTACACCTTC	CAISVYLGDGYTF
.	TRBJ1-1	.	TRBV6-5	TGTGCCAGCGAGCCGAACACTGAAGCTTTCTTT	CASEPNTEAFF
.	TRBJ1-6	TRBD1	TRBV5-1	TGCGCCAGCAGCTTGGGGGACAGGGTGGTTTCACCCCTCCACTTT	CASSLGDRVVSPLHF
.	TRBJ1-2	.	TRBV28	TGTGCCAGCAGTTCGGGAGGGGATCCGTCGTTCGGCTACACCTTC	CASSSGGDPSFGYTF
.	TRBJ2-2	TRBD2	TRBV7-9	TGTGCCAGCAGCCTGCTGGGACTAGCGGTGAACACCGGGGAGCTGTTTTTT	CASSLLGLAVNTGELFF
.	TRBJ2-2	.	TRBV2	TGTGCCAGCCGAGGGACCGGGGAGCTGTTTTTT	CASRGTGELFF
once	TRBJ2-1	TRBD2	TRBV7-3	TGTGCCAGCAGCCCCGAACTAGCGGGGGGGAACAATGAGCAGTTCTTC	CASSPELAGGNNEQFF